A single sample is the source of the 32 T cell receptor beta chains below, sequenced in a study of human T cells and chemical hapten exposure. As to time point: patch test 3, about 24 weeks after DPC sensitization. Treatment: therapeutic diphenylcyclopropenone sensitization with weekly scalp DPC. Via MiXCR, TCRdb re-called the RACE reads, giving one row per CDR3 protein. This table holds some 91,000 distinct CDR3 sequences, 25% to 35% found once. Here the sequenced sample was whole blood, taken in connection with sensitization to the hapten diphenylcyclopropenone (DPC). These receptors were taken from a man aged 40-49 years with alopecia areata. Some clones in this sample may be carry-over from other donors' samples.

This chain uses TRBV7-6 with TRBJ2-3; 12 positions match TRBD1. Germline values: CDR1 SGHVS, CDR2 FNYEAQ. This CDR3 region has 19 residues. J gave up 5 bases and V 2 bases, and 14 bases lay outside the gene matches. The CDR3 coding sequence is TGTGCCAGCAGCTTATACCCCCCGGGACAGGGGGCGTTAAAAGATACGCAGTATTTT. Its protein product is CASSLYPPGQGALKDTQYF.

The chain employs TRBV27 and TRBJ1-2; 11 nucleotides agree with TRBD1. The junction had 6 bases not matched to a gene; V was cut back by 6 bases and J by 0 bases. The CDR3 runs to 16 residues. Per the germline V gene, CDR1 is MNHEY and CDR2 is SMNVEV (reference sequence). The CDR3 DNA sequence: TGTGCCAGCAGAGGGACAGGGGGATCGGCTAACTATGGCTACACCTTC. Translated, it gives CASRGTGGSANYGYTF.

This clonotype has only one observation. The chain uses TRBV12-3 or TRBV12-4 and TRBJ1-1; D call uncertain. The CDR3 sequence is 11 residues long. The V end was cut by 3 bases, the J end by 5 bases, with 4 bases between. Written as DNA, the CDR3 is TGTGCCAGCAGTTTCGGGACTGAAGCTTTCTTT. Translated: CASSFGTEAFF.

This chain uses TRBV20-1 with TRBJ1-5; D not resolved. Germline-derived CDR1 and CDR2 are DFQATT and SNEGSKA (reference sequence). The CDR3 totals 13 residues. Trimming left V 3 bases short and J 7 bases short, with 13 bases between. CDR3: CSASLGSGQPQHF. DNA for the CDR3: TGCAGTGCTAGTCTGGGATCTGGGCAGCCCCAGCATTTT.

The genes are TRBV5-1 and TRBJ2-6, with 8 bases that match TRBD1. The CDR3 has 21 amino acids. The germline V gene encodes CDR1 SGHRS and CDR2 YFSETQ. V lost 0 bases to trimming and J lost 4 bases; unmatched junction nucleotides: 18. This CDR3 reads CASSLEAIGTGGSWGANVLTF. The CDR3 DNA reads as TGCGCCAGCAGCTTGGAAGCAATAGGGACAGGAGGTTCATGGGGGGCCAACGTCCTGACTTTC. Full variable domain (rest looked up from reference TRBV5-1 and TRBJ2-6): KAGVTQTPRYLIKTRGQQVTLSCSPISGHRSVSWYQQTPGQGLQFLFEYFSETQRNKGNFPGRFSGRQFSNSRSEMNVSTLELGDSALYLCASSLEAIGTGGSWGANVLTFGAGSRLTVL.

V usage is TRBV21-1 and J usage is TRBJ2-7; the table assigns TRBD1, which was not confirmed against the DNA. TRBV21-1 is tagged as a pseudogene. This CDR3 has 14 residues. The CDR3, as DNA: TGTGCCAGCAGCAAAGAGGGACAGGGCGGGGAGCAGTACTTC. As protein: CASSKEGQGGEQYF.

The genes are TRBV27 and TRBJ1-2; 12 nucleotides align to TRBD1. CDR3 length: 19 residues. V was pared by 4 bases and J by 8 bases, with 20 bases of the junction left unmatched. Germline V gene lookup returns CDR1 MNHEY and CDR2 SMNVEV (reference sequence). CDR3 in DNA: TGTGCCAGCAGTTCTTCCCCGGGACAGGGGGCCTGGGGTTCGGGCGGCTACACCTTC. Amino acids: CASSSSPGQGAWGSGGYTF.

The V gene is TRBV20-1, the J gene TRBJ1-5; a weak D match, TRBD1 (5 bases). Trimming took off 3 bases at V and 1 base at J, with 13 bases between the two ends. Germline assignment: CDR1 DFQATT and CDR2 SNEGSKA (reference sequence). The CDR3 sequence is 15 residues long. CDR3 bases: TGCAGTGCTAGGGGGCGGGGATTAAGCAATCAGCCCCAGCATTTT. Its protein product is CSARGRGLSNQPQHF.

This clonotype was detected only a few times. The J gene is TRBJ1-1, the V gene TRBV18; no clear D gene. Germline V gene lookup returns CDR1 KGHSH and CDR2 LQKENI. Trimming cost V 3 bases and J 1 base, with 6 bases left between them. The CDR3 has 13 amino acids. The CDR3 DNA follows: TGTGCCAGCTCACCCCGGCAGAACACTGAAGCTTTCTTT. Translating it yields CASSPRQNTEAFF.

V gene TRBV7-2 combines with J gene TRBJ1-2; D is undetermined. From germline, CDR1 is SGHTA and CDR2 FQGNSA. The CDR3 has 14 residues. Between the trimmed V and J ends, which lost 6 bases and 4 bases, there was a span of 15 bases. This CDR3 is CASRLERSVYGYTF. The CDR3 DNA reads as TGTGCCAGCAGACTGGAGAGGAGCGTCTATGGCTACACCTTC. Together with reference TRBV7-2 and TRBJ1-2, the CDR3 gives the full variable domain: GAGVSQSPSNKVTEKGKDVELRCDPISGHTALYWYRQSLGQGLEFLIYFQGNSAPDKSGLPSDRFSAERTGGSVSTLTIQRTQQEDSAVYLCASRLERSVYGYTFGSGTRLTVV.

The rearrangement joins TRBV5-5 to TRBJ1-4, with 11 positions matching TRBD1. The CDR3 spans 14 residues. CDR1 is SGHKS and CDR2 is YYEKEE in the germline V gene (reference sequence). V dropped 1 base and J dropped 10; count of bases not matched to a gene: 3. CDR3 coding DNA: TGTGCCAGCAGCTTGCCGGGACAGGGGGGAAAACTGTTTTTT. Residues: CASSLPGQGGKLFF.

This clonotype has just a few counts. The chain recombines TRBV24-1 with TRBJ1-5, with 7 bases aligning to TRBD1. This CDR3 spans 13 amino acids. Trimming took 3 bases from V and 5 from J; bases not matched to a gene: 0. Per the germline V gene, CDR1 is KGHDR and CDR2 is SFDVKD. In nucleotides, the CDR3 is TGTGCCACCAGTGATGGGACAGATCAGCCCCAGCATTTT. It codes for CATSDGTDQPQHF.

CDR3 DNA sequence: TGTGCCAGCAGCCAAGAAGACTGCACAGATACGCAGTATTTT. Its protein product is CASSQEDCTDTQYF. The rearrangement joins TRBV14 to TRBJ2-3; D remains ambiguous. The CDR3 sequence is 14 residues long. Trimming stripped 0 bases from V and 1 base from J, with 5 bases between. Germline-derived CDR1 and CDR2 are SGHDN and FVKESK.

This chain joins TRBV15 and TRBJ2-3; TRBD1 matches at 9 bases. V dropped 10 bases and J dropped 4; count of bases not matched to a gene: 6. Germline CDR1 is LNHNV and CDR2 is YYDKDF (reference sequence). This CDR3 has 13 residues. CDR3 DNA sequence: TGTGCCATTCCGGGACAGGGTTCAGATACGCAGTATTTT. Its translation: CAIPGQGSDTQYF.

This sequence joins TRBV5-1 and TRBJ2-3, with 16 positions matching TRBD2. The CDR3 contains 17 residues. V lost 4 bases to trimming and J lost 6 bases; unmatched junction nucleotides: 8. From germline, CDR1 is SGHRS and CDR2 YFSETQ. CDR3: CASSPGTSGRVRDTQYF. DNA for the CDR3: TGCGCCAGCAGCCCTGGGACTAGCGGGAGGGTCAGGGATACGCAGTATTTT.

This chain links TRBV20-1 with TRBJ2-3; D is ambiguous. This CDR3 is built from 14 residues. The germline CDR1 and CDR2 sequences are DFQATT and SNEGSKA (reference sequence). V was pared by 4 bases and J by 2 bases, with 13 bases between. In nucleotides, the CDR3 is TGCAGTGCTACCTCGGGCAGGATCACAGATACGCAGTATTTT. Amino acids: CSATSGRITDTQYF.

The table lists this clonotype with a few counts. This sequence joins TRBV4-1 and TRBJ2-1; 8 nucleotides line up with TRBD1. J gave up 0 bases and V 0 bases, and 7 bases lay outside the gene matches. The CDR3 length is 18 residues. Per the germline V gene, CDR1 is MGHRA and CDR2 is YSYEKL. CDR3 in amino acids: CASSQEEAGGSSYNEQFF. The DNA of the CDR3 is TGCGCCAGCAGCCAAGAAGAGGCAGGGGGCAGCTCCTACAATGAGCAGTTCTTC.

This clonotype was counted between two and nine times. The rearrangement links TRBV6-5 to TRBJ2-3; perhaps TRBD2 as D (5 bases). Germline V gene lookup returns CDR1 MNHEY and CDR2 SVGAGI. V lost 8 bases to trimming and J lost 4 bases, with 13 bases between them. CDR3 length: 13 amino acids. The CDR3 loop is CASRAASPDTQYF. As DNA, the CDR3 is TGTGCCAGCCGGGCAGCTAGCCCAGATACGCAGTATTTT.

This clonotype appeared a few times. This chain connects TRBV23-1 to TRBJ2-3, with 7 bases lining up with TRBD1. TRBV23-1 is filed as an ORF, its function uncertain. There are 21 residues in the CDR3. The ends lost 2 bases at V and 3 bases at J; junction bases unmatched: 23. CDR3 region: CASSQLGFFWGQPKGTDTQYF. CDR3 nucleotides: TGCGCCAGCAGTCAACTTGGGTTTTTCTGGGGACAGCCAAAGGGGACAGATACGCAGTATTTT.

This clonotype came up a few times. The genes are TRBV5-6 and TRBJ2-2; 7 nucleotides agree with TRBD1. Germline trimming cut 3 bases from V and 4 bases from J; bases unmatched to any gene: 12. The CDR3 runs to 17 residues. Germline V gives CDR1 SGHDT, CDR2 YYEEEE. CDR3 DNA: TGTGCCAGCAGCTCAACCCACGGGACAGTTCGCACCGGGGAGCTGTTTTTT. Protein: CASSSTHGTVRTGELFF.

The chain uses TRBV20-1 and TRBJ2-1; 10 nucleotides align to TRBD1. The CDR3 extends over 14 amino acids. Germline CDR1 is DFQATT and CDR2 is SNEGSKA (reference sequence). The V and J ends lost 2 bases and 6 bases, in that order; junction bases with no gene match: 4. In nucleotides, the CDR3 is TGCAGTGCTAGAACCGGGACAGGGGTCAATGAGCAGTTCTTC. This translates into CSARTGTGVNEQFF.

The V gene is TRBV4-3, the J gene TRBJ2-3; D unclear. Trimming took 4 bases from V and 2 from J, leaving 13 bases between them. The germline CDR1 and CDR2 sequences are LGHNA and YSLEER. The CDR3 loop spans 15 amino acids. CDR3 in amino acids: CASSPSASTTDTQYF. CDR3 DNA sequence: TGCGCCAGCAGCCCGTCGGCATCGACCACAGATACGCAGTATTTT.

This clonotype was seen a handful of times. DNA for the CDR3: TGCGCCAGCAGCTTGGACCAGAACCTCTATGGCTACACCTTC. Translating it yields CASSLDQNLYGYTF. The genes are TRBV5-1 and TRBJ1-2; D is uncertain. The CDR3 is made up of 14 amino acids. Germline V gives CDR1 SGHRS, CDR2 YFSETQ. V was shortened by 0 bases and J by 4 bases, with 10 bases between the two germline ends.

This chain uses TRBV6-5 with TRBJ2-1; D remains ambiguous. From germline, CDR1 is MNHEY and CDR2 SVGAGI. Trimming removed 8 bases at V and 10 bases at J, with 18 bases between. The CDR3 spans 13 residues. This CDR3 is CASGSKSRNEQFF. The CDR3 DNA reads TGTGCCAGCGGCTCCAAGTCGAGGAACGAGCAGTTCTTC.

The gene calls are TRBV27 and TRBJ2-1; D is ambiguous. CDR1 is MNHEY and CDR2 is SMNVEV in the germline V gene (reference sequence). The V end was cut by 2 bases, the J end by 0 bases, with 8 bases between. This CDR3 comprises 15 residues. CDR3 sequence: CASSLVRLSYNEQFF. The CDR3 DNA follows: TGTGCCAGCAGTTTAGTAAGGCTCTCCTACAATGAGCAGTTCTTC.

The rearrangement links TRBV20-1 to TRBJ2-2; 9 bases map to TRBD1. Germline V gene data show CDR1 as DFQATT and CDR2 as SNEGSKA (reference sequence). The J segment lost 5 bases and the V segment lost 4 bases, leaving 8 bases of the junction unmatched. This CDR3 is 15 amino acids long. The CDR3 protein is CSANPRTGATGELFF. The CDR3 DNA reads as TGCAGTGCTAACCCTAGGACAGGGGCGACCGGGGAGCTGTTTTTT.

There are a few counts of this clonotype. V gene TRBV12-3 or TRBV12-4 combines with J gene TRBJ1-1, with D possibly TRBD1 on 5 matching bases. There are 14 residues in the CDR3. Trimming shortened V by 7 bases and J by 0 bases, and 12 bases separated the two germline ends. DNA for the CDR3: TGTGCCAGCACGGGACGGACATTGAACACTGAAGCTTTCTTT. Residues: CASTGRTLNTEAFF.

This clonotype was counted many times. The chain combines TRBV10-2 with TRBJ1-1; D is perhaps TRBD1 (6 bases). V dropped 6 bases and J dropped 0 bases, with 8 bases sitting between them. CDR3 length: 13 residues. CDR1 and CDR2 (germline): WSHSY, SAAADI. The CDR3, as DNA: TGCGCCAGCAGACGACAGGTGAACACTGAAGCTTTCTTT. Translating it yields CASRRQVNTEAFF.

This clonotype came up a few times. The CDR3, as DNA: TGTGCCACCAGCAGAGATCGAGGGGAGATCAATGAAAAACTGTTTTTT. This codes for CATSRDRGEINEKLFF. The chain recombines TRBV15 with TRBJ1-4, with D maybe TRBD1 (5 bases). CDR3 length equals 16 residues. Between the trimmed V and J ends, which lost 0 bases and 5 bases, there was a span of 13 bases. CDR1 and CDR2 from the germline V gene are LNHNV and YYDKDF (reference sequence).

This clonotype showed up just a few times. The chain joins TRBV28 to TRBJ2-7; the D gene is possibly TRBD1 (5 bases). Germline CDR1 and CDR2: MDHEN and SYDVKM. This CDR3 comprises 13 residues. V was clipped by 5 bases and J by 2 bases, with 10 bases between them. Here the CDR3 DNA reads TGTGCCAGCAGTAGACAGATACCCTACGAGCAGTACTTC. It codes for CASSRQIPYEQYF.

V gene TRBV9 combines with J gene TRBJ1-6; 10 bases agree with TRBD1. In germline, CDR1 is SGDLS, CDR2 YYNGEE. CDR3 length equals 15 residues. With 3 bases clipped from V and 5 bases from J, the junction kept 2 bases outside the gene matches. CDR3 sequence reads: CASSAGTGDNSPLHF. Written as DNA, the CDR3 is TGTGCCAGCAGCGCCGGGACAGGGGATAATTCACCCCTCCACTTT.

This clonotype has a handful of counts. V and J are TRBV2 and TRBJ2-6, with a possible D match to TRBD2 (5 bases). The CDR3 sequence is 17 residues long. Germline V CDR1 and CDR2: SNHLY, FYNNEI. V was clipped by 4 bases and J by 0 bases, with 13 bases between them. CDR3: CASSGPGKSSGANVLTF. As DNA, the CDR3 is TGTGCCAGCAGTGGGCCGGGGAAGTCCTCTGGGGCCAACGTCCTGACTTTC.